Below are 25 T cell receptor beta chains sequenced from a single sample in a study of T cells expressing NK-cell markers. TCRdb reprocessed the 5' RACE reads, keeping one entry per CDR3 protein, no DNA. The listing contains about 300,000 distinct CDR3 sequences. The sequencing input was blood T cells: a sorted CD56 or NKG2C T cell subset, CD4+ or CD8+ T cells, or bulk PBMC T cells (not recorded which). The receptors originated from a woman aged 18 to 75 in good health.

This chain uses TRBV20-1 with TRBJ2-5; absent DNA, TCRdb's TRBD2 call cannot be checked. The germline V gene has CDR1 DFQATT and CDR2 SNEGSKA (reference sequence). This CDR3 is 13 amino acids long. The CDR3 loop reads CSARRGVQETQYF.

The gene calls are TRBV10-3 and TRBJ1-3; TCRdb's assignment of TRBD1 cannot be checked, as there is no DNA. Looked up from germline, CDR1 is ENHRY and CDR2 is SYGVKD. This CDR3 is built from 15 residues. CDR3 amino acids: CAISAPGRTGNTIYF.

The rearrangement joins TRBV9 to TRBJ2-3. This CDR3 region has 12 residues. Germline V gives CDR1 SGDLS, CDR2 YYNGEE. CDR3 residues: CASSIYTDTQYF.

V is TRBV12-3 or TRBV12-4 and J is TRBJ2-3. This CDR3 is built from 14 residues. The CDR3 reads CASSLNRRTDTQYF.

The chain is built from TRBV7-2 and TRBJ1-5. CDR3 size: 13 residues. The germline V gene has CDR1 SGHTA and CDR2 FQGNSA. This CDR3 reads CASSLDLDQPQHF. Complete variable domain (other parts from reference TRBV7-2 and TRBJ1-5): GAGVSQSPSNKVTEKGKDVELRCDPISGHTALYWYRQSLGQGLEFLIYFQGNSAPDKSGLPSDRFSAERTGGSVSTLTIQRTQQEDSAVYLCASSLDLDQPQHFGDGTRLSIL.

The CDR3 is CASSPPAGEETQYF. This chain uses TRBV5-4 with TRBJ2-5; as DNA is missing, the TRBD1 call by TCRdb cannot be tested. The CDR3 runs to 14 residues. CDR1 SGHNT and CDR2 YYREEE come from the germline V gene (reference sequence).

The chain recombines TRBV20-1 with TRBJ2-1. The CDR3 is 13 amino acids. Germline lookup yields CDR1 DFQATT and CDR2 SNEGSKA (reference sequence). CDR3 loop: CSANPSSYNEQFF.

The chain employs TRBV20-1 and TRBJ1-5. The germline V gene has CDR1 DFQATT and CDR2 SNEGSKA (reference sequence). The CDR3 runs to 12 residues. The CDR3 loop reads CSAKRGDQPQHF.

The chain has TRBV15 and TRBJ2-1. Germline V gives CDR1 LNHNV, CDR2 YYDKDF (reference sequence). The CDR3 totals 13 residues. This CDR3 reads CATTGSNFRKQFF. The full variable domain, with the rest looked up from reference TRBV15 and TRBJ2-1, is DAMVIQNPRYQVTQFGKPVTLSCSQTLNHNVMYWYQQKSSQAPKLLFHYYDKDFNNEADTPDNFQSRRPNTSFCFLDIRSPGLGDTAMYLCATTGSNFRKQFFGPGTRLTVL.

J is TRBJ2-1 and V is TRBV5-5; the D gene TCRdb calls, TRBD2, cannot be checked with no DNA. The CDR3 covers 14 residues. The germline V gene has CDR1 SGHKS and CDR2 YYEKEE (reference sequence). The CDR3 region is CASKGGASYNEQFF.

CDR3 in amino acids: CASQTENQPQHF. The chain employs TRBV18 and TRBJ1-5; without DNA, the TCRdb call of TRBD1 cannot be checked. The CDR3 length is 12 residues. The germline V gene encodes CDR1 KGHSH and CDR2 LQKENI.

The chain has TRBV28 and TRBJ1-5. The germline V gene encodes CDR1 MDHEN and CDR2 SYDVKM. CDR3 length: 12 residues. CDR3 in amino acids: CASSPPLGDQHF.

CDR3 amino acids: CASIRQGRDTGELFF. The chain joins TRBV12-3 or TRBV12-4 to TRBJ2-2; no DNA is available, so the TRBD1 call from TCRdb remains unchecked. The CDR3 runs 15 residues.

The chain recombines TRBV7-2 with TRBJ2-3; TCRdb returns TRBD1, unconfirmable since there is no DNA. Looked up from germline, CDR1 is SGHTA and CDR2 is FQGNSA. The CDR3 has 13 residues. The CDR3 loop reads CASSSNRGNTQYF. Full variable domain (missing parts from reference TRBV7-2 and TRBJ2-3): GAGVSQSPSNKVTEKGKDVELRCDPISGHTALYWYRQSLGQGLEFLIYFQGNSAPDKSGLPSDRFSAERTGGSVSTLTIQRTQQEDSAVYLCASSSNRGNTQYFGPGTRLTVL.

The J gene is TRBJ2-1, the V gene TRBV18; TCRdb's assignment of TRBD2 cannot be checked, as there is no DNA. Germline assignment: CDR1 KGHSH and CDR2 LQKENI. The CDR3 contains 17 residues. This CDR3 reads CASSPPGTSGIYNEQFF.

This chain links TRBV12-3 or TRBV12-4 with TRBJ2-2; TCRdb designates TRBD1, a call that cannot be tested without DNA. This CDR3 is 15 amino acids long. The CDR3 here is CASSTRSKGAGELFF.

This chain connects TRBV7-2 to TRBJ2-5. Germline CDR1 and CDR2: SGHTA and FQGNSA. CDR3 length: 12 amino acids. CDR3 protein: CASSSTKETQYF.

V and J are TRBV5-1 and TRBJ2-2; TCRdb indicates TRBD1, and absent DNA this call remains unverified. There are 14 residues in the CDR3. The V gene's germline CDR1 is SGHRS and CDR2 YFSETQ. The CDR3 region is CASSLDRGRRELFF. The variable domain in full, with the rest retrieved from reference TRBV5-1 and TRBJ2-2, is KAGVTQTPRYLIKTRGQQVTLSCSPISGHRSVSWYQQTPGQGLQFLFEYFSETQRNKGNFPGRFSGRQFSNSRSEMNVSTLELGDSALYLCASSLDRGRRELFFGEGSRLTVL.

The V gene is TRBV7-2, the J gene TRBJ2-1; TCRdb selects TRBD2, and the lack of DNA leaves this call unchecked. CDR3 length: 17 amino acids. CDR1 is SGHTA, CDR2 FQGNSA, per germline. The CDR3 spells CASSFAARLAVNNEQFF.

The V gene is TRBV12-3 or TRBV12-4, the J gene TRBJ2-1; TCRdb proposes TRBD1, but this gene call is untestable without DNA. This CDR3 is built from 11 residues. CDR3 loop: CASSFETVLFF.

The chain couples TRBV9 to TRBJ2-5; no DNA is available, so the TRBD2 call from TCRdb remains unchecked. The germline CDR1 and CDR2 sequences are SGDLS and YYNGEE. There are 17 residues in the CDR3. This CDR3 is CASSVRADSSVWETQYF. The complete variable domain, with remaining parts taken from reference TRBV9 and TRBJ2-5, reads DSGVTQTPKHLITATGQRVTLRCSPRSGDLSVYWYQQSLDQGLQFLIQYYNGEERAKGNILERFSAQQFPDLHSELNLSSLELGDSALYFCASSVRADSSVWETQYFGPGTRLLVL.

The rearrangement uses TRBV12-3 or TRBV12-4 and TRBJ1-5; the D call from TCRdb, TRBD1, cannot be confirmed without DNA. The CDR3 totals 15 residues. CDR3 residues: CASSGTGGSNQPQHF.

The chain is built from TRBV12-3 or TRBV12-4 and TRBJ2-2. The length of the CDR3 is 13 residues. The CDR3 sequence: CASKGANTGELFF.

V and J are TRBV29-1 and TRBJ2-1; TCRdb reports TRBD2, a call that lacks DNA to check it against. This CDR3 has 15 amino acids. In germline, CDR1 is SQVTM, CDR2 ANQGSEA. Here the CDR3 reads CSGSAGKSSYNEQFF.

The CDR3 protein is CASSPRDGSADTQYF. The chain uses TRBV18 and TRBJ2-3; TCRdb proposes TRBD2, but this gene call is untestable without DNA. The CDR3 extends over 15 amino acids. Germline assignment: CDR1 KGHSH and CDR2 LQKENI. The full variable domain, its missing parts supplied by reference TRBV18 and TRBJ2-3, is NAGVMQNPRHLVRRRGQEARLRCSPMKGHSHVYWYRQLPEEGLKFMVYLQKENIIDESGMPKERFSAEFPKEGPSILRIQQVVRGDSAAYFCASSPRDGSADTQYFGPGTRLTVL.